This TCR beta chain came from a study of blood T cell repertoires in COVID-19. Study summary: Spain, Italy and the United States supplied samples that represented acute and convalescent COVID-19.

TCRdb keeps only in-frame clones here, not all; method: immunoSEQ multiplex PCR. Among around 350,000 clones, around 86% were seen once, and the ten largest hold approximately 2.9%. Trimming took 4 bases from V and 2 from J, leaving 19 bases between them. CDR1 and CDR2 (germline): LGHDT, YNNKEL (reference sequence). The CDR3 extends over 17 amino acids. The V call is TRBV3-1 (or the pseudogene TRBV3-2), the J call TRBJ2-3; weak D call: TRBD2 (5 bases). The sequence was obtained from a human donor in a cohort sampled during active COVID-19. Sample: peripheral blood. CDR3 residues: CASSPLPSGIPTDTQYF. The CDR3 DNA sequence: TGTGCCAGCAGCCCACTACCGAGCGGAATTCCCACAGATACGCAGTATTTT.